The sequence of this T cell receptor (beta chain) was determined in a study of blood T cell repertoires in COVID-19. Study background: T cells, B-cell-depleted T cells, or PBMCs supplied cDNA or gDNA.

Study processing details: Amplification of reference gene primers provided the estimated nucleated cell counts. Method: immunoSEQ multiplex PCR; TCRdb's copy keeps in-frame clones and lacks some. V, J and clone size reflect that table, while D and trimming were determined from the DNA. The sample comprises roughly 28,000 clones, 88% of which are singletons, and approximately 8% rests with the top ten. The receptor was derived from a woman aged 45-60 years with active COVID-19. Sequenced sample: peripheral blood.

The CDR3 DNA is TGTGCCAGCAGTCCGGGGAACACCGGGGAGCTGTTTTTT. It encodes CASSPGNTGELFF. The chain joins TRBV7-7 to TRBJ2-2; unclear D gene. Looked up from germline, CDR1 is SSHAT and CDR2 is FNYEAQ (reference sequence). The V end lost 6 bases, the J end lost 1 base, and 6 bases lay between the germline ends. This CDR3 comprises 13 residues. Complete variable domain (other parts from reference TRBV7-7 and TRBJ2-2): GAGVSQSPRYKVTKRGQDVTLRCDPISSHATLYWYQQALGQGPEFLTYFNYEAQPDKSGLPSDRFSAERPEGSISTLTIQRTEQRDSAMYRCASSPGNTGELFFGEGSRLTVL.